This T cell receptor (beta chain) was recorded in a study of control samples from healthy donors and cancer patients. From germline, CDR1 is LGHNA and CDR2 YSLEER. The CDR3 extends over 15 amino acids. V lost 3 bases to trimming and J lost 0 bases, with 11 bases between them. Produced via immunoSEQ multiplex PCR; TCRdb's table is partial and in-frame only. This table has 85,000 to 100,000 clones, over 85% appearing once. This clonotype originated in a man aged 18 to 29 in good health. The sequencing sample was made of blood. The chain recombines TRBV4-3 with TRBJ2-5; D not resolved. The CDR3 spells CASSHALGYQETQYF. CDR3 nucleotide sequence: TGCGCCAGCAGCCATGCCTTGGGGTACCAAGAGACCCAGTACTTC.